The TCR beta chain under discussion was sequenced for a study of cytomegalovirus exposure and HLA in healthy donors. Germline V gene sequence: CDR1 SGHRS, CDR2 YFSETQ. The length of the CDR3 is 15 residues. The ends were cut back, 2 bases at V and 1 base at J, with 12 bases in the middle. Data came from immunoSEQ multiplex PCR; TCRdb stores just in-frame clones and leaves some out. The table has under 200,000 clones, approximately 87% seen once. This sequence originates from a woman aged 25 to 39 in good health and CMV-seronegative. The sample comprised PBMCs. The J gene is TRBJ1-1, the V gene TRBV5-1; tentative D call: TRBD1 (6 bases). The CDR3 spells CASSFSQQGNTEAFF. DNA for the CDR3: TGCGCCAGCAGCTTTTCGCAACAGGGGAACACTGAAGCTTTCTTT.